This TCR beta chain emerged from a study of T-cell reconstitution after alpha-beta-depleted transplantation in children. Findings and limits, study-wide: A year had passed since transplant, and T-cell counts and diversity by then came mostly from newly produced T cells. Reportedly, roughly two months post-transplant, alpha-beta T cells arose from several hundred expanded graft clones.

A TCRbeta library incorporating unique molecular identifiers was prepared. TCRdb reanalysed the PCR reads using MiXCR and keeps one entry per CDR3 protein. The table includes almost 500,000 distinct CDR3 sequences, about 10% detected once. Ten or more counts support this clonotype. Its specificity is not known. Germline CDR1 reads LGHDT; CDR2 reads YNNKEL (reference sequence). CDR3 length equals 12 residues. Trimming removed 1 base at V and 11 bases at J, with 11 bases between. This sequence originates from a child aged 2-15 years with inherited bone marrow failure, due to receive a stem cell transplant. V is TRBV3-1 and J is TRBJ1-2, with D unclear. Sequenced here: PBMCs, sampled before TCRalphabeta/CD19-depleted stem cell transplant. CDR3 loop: CASSQATVRYTF. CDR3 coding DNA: TGTGCCAGCAGCCAAGCGACGGTGAGGTACACCTTC.